These T cell receptor beta chains were read from a single sample in a study of T-cell reconstitution after alpha-beta-depleted transplantation in children. TCRdb reprocessed the PCR reads via MiXCR and lists one record per CDR3 protein. This table has more than 450,000 distinct CDR3 sequences, 18% appearing once. Source: PBMCs from the stem cell graft donor, taken from the stem cell graft. These TCRs come from a human donor who donated a stem cell graft to a child with acute lymphoblastic leukemia. The CDR3 runs from the conserved cysteine through the conserved F or W. Each record gives: V gene, J gene, clone size, CDR3 protein. Expanded clones are given a class, and other clones once, few, many or no size at all.

V gene: TRBV20-1; J gene: TRBJ1-5; clone size: few; CDR3 protein: CSARSDRVPQHF
V gene: TRBV27; J gene: TRBJ2-7; clone size: NA; CDR3 protein: CASIWGVAKVNYEQYF
V gene: TRBV7-9; J gene: TRBJ2-2; clone size: NA; CDR3 protein: CASSPTLAKNTGELFF
V gene: TRBV7-9; J gene: TRBJ2-3; clone size: NA; CDR3 protein: CASSPPAGTGGDTQYF
V gene: TRBV5-1; J gene: TRBJ2-1; clone size: few; CDR3 protein: CASSFFLAGEELYNEQFF
V gene: TRBV7-9; J gene: TRBJ1-4; clone size: few; CDR3 protein: CASRGGPEKLFF
V gene: TRBV11-2; J gene: TRBJ2-5; clone size: few; CDR3 protein: CASSLVYGGGGLRETQYF
V gene: TRBV29-1; J gene: TRBJ2-1; clone size: NA; CDR3 protein: CSVVGLAGSYNEQFF
V gene: TRBV12-5; J gene: TRBJ2-7; clone size: NA; CDR3 protein: CASGLVRYRGNRPTYEQYF
V gene: TRBV4-1; J gene: TRBJ1-5; clone size: NA; CDR3 protein: CASSQVGGASNQPQHF
V gene: TRBV5-1; J gene: TRBJ2-6; clone size: NA; CDR3 protein: CASSLDPLYSGANVLTF
V gene: TRBV15; J gene: TRBJ2-1; clone size: few; CDR3 protein: CATSGVALLVDNEQFF
V gene: TRBV11-2; J gene: TRBJ2-2; clone size: few; CDR3 protein: CASTKNRFGELFF
V gene: TRBV3-1; J gene: TRBJ2-3; clone size: few; CDR3 protein: CASSPGGGTRTDTQYF
V gene: TRBV18; J gene: TRBJ1-6; clone size: NA; CDR3 protein: CASSPSSQGYNSPLHF
V gene: TRBV7-9; J gene: TRBJ1-1; clone size: few; CDR3 protein: CASSSVGEGNTEAFF
V gene: TRBV5-6; J gene: TRBJ1-2; clone size: few; CDR3 protein: CASSFDRGRENYGYTF
V gene: TRBV5-1; J gene: TRBJ2-1; clone size: many; CDR3 protein: CASSSGTSPNEQFF
V gene: TRBV9; J gene: TRBJ1-2; clone size: NA; CDR3 protein: CASSVARGQGGYTF
V gene: TRBV24-1; J gene: TRBJ2-3; clone size: few; CDR3 protein: CATSEGTSGKNTDTQYF
V gene: TRBV7-6; J gene: TRBJ1-1; clone size: NA; CDR3 protein: CASSLERRSTEAFF
V gene: TRBV12-3/TRBV12-4; J gene: TRBJ2-5; clone size: NA; CDR3 protein: CASSLALAGVGAETQYF
V gene: TRBV27; J gene: TRBJ2-7; clone size: NA; CDR3 protein: CASSLSLRDEQYF
V gene: TRBV5-1; J gene: TRBJ2-4; clone size: many; CDR3 protein: CASSPGLAGGLAKNIQYF
V gene: TRBV20-1; J gene: TRBJ2-7; clone size: few; CDR3 protein: CSARDRGWSSYEQYF
V gene: TRBV12-3/TRBV12-4; J gene: TRBJ1-6; clone size: few; CDR3 protein: CASSSGTGFYNSPLHF
V gene: TRBV15; J gene: TRBJ1-1; clone size: NA; CDR3 protein: CATSSDRGDTEAFF
V gene: TRBV9; J gene: TRBJ2-7; clone size: NA; CDR3 protein: CASSVGTGVEQYF
V gene: TRBV7-9; J gene: TRBJ1-1; clone size: NA; CDR3 protein: CASSLEGVTNTEAFF
V gene: TRBV13; J gene: TRBJ1-6; clone size: NA; CDR3 protein: CASSFGPRASPLHF
V gene: TRBV27; J gene: TRBJ2-5; clone size: NA; CDR3 protein: CASSRLRGKGYQETQYF